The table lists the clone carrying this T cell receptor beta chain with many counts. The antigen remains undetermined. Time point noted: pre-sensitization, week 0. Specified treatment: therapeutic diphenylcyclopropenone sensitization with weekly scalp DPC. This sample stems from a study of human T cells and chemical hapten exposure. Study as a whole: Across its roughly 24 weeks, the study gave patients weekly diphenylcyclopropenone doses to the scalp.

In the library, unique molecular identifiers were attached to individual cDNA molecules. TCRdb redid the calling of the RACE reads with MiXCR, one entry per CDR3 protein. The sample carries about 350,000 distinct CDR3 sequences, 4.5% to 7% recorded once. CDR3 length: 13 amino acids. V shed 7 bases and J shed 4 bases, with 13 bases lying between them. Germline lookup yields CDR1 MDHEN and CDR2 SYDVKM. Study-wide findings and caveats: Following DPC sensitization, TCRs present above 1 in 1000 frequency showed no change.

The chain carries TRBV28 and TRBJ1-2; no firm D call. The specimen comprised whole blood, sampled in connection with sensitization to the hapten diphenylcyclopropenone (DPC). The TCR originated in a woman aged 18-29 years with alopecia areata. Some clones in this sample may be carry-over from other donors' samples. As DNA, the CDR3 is TGTGCCAGCATGGAGGACGGACGCTATGGCTACACCTTC. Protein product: CASMEDGRYGYTF.